What follows are 29 T cell receptor beta chains derived from one specimen sequenced in a study of shared clonotypes between healthy human individuals. Clones were read by immunoSEQ multiplex PCR, and TCRdb kept only the in-frame ones, dropping some. Of hundreds of thousands of clones listed, around 74% are singletons. Sequenced: memory CD4+ T cells sorted from blood. The subset denotes: CD45RA-negative fraction. These receptors originate from a young woman in good health.

The chain employs TRBV5-1 and TRBJ1-2; D perhaps matches TRBD1 (5 bases). The CDR3 extends over 14 amino acids. Trimming removed 7 bases at V and 2 bases at J, with 15 bases between. CDR1 and CDR2 (germline): SGHRS, YFSETQ. The CDR3 loop is CASRDFRENYGYTF. DNA of the CDR3: TGCGCCAGCCGAGACTTCAGGGAGAACTATGGCTACACCTTC.

This clone has just a few counts. V and J are TRBV5-1 and TRBJ2-3; D uncertain. Trimming took off 0 bases at V and 3 bases at J, with 14 bases between the two ends. From germline, CDR1 is SGHRS and CDR2 YFSETQ. This CDR3 is 16 amino acids long. This CDR3 is CASSLVGGPTTDTQYF. The DNA for the CDR3 is TGCGCCAGCAGCTTGGTTGGCGGTCCCACGACAGATACGCAGTATTTT.

This chain joins TRBV7-8 and TRBJ2-1; 8 bases fit TRBD1. V lost 5 bases to trimming and J lost 3 bases; unmatched junction nucleotides: 9. This CDR3 region has 16 residues. Germline CDR1 is SGHVS and CDR2 is FQNEAQ. DNA of the CDR3: TGTGCCAGCAGCCTAAGGGACAGGACAATCTACAATGAGCAGTTCTTC. Amino acid sequence: CASSLRDRTIYNEQFF.

The J gene is TRBJ1-1, the V gene TRBV7-9; 8 bases align to TRBD1. J was trimmed by 5 bases and V by 6 bases; bases with no gene match: 5. In germline, CDR1 is SEHNR, CDR2 FQNEAQ (reference sequence). CDR3 size: 13 residues. CDR3 sequence: CASSLDRGTEAFF. The CDR3 DNA is TGTGCCAGCAGTCTAGACAGGGGTACTGAAGCTTTCTTT.

CDR3 in DNA: TGTGCCAGCAGGCAACAGATGAACACTGAAGCTTTCTTT. Its protein is CASRQQMNTEAFF. The chain is built from TRBV6-6 and TRBJ1-1; D gene uncertain. CDR1 MNHNY and CDR2 SVGAGI come from the germline V gene (reference sequence). This CDR3 is built from 13 residues. V was cut by 6 bases and J by 0 bases, with 8 bases left in between.

The chain recombines TRBV2 with TRBJ1-3; TRBD1 matches at 12 bases. V trimming: 6 bases; J trimming: 4 bases; junction bases outside the gene matches: 4. From germline, CDR1 is SNHLY and CDR2 FYNNEI. This CDR3 spans 15 amino acids. The CDR3 loop reads CASRGTGGSGNTIYF. CDR3 bases: TGTGCCAGCAGGGGGACAGGGGGCTCAGGAAACACCATATATTTT. Filled out from reference TRBV2 and TRBJ1-3, the complete variable domain reads EPEVTQTPSHQVTQMGQEVILRCVPISNHLYFYWYRQILGQKVEFLVSFYNNEISEKSEIFDDQFSVERPDGSNFTLKIRSTKLEDSAMYFCASRGTGGSGNTIYFGEGSWLTVV.

J is TRBJ2-2 and V is TRBV7-9; D is possibly TRBD1 (6 bases). The CDR3 spans 16 residues. The V end lost 5 bases, the J end lost 5 bases, and 18 bases lay between the germline ends. Germline V gene lookup returns CDR1 SEHNR and CDR2 FQNEAQ (reference sequence). CDR3 region: CASSQPGDPATGELFF. The CDR3 DNA follows: TGTGCCAGCAGCCAGCCAGGGGACCCCGCAACCGGGGAGCTGTTTTTT. The full variable domain, its missing parts supplied by reference TRBV7-9 and TRBJ2-2, is DTGVSQNPRHKITKRGQNVTFRCDPISEHNRLYWYRQTLGQGPEFLTYFQNEAQLEKSRLLSDRFSAERPKGSFSTLEIQRTEQGDSAMYLCASSQPGDPATGELFFGEGSRLTVL.

This chain uses TRBV11-1 with TRBJ2-5; D ambiguous. The V and J ends lost 3 bases and 4 bases respectively, with 9 bases between them. The CDR3 is made up of 13 amino acids. Germline values: CDR1 SGHAT, CDR2 FQDESV (reference sequence). The CDR3 region has the DNA TGTGCCAGCAGCTTGGTGGTTAGAGAGACCCAGTACTTC. As protein: CASSLVVRETQYF.

The chain joins TRBV7-2 to TRBJ2-5; possible D gene TRBD2, 6 bases. Trimming removed 5 bases from V and 1 base from J, with 14 bases in between. CDR3 length equals 15 residues. Germline values: CDR1 SGHTA, CDR2 FQGNSA. CDR3 DNA: TGTGCCAGCAGCAACTCCTGGGGACTCCAAGAGACCCAGTACTTC. Translation gives CASSNSWGLQETQYF.

This clone was seen only once. The gene calls are TRBV11-2 and TRBJ1-1, with 9 bases that match TRBD1. The germline V gene encodes CDR1 SGHAT and CDR2 FQNNGV. The CDR3 length is 13 residues. J lost 7 bases, V lost 5 bases, and 5 bases had no gene match. Written as DNA, the CDR3 is TGTGCCAGCAGCCGAACGGGACAGGGTGAAGCTTTCTTT. Protein sequence: CASSRTGQGEAFF. Full variable domain (remainder filled in from reference TRBV11-2 and TRBJ1-1): EAGVAQSPRYKIIEKRQSVAFWCNPISGHATLYWYQQILGQGPKLLIQFQNNGVVDDSQLPKDRFSAERLKGVDSTLKIQPAKLEDSAVYLCASSRTGQGEAFFGQGTRLTVV.

The chain has TRBV2 and TRBJ1-2; D unresolved. V lost 6 bases and J lost 7, with 18 bases in between. CDR3 length equals 14 residues. From germline, CDR1 is SNHLY and CDR2 FYNNEI. The CDR3 loop reads CASREWGGIGGYTF. CDR3 in DNA: TGTGCCAGCAGAGAGTGGGGAGGAATTGGTGGCTACACCTTC.

This chain uses TRBV30 with TRBJ1-3; possible D gene TRBD1, 5 bases. V was pared by 2 bases and J by 4 bases, with 9 bases between. CDR1 and CDR2 from the germline V gene are GTSNPN and SVGIG (reference sequence). There are 13 residues in the CDR3. Here the CDR3 reads CAWSPGSGNTIYF. The CDR3 region has the DNA TGTGCCTGGAGTCCAGGGTCCGGAAACACCATATATTTT.

DNA for the CDR3: TGTGCCAGCAGTTTATACGTTAAAGCGAAACAGGGGGCCGGAAACACCATATATTTT. It yields the protein CASSLYVKAKQGAGNTIYF. The gene calls are TRBV28 and TRBJ1-3; 9 nucleotides align to TRBD1. Per germline, CDR1 MDHEN and CDR2 SYDVKM. The V and J ends lost 1 base and 4 bases, in that order; junction bases with no gene match: 14. The CDR3 is 19 amino acids.

The V gene is TRBV10-3, the J gene TRBJ1-6; a possible D gene is TRBD1 (5 bases). The CDR3 contains 14 residues. Germline V gene data show CDR1 as ENHRY and CDR2 as SYGVKD. V was trimmed by 2 bases and J by 10 bases, leaving 12 bases between them. The CDR3 here is CAISEDSNSSPLHF. The CDR3 DNA reads TGTGCCATCAGTGAGGACAGCAATTCCTCACCCCTCCACTTT.

The chain employs TRBV4-1 and TRBJ2-1, with 7 nucleotides matching TRBD1. The CDR3 extends over 16 amino acids. Germline V gene sequence: CDR1 MGHRA, CDR2 YSYEKL. V shed 0 bases and J 4 bases; nucleotides not matched to a gene: 6. CDR3 residues: CASSQEGQFSYNEQFF. The CDR3 coding sequence is TGCGCCAGCAGCCAAGAGGGACAGTTTTCATACAATGAGCAGTTCTTC.

This clone was seen a single time. This rearrangement joins TRBV28 to TRBJ1-2; possibly TRBD1 for D (6 bases). V dropped 5 bases and J dropped 2 bases, with 12 bases sitting between them. The germline gives CDR1 MDHEN, CDR2 SYDVKM. The CDR3 contains 14 residues. CDR3 DNA: TGTGCCAGCAGTGACCCGACAGGAAACTATGGCTACACCTTC. Residues: CASSDPTGNYGYTF.

For the CDR3, the DNA is TGTGCCAGCAGCTCAACCACCGGGCCCTACGAGCAGTACTTC. Translated, it gives CASSSTTGPYEQYF. V gene TRBV7-9 combines with J gene TRBJ2-7; D is ambiguous. Trimming cost V 4 bases and J 2 bases, with 12 bases left between them. The CDR3 has 14 amino acids. Germline V gene data show CDR1 as SEHNR and CDR2 as FQNEAQ (reference sequence).

The rearrangement joins TRBV4-1 to TRBJ2-6, with D possibly called TRBD1 or TRBD2 (5 bases each). The CDR3 contains 16 residues. Germline V lookup: CDR1 MGHRA, CDR2 YSYEKL. V was pared by 1 base and J by 2 bases, with 9 bases between. This CDR3 reads CASSQVGVAGANVLTF. The CDR3 DNA reads as TGCGCCAGCAGCCAAGTGGGGGTAGCTGGGGCCAACGTCCTGACTTTC.

This clone was seen more than once but under ten times. This CDR3 is also generated by other DNA sequences in the sample. The chain combines TRBV4-1 with TRBJ2-2, with 15 bases identical to TRBD2. V was clipped by 2 bases and J by 5 bases; unmatched bases: 3. This CDR3 has 17 residues. Germline V gene data show CDR1 as MGHRA and CDR2 as YSYEKL. The CDR3: CASSQQGLAGGTGELFF. The CDR3 DNA sequence: TGCGCCAGCAGCCAACAGGGACTAGCGGGAGGAACCGGGGAGCTGTTTTTT.

The chain carries TRBV2 and TRBJ2-5; 7 bases fit TRBD1. The V segment lost 7 bases and the J segment 4 bases; nucleotides outside the gene matches: 9. CDR1 and CDR2 from the germline V gene are SNHLY and FYNNEI. This CDR3 is built from 14 residues. CDR3 DNA sequence: TGTGCCAGCACTGGACCAGGGGGTCGAGAGACCCAGTACTTC. This codes for CASTGPGGRETQYF.

V usage is TRBV4-2 and J usage is TRBJ2-3, with TRBD1 identical over 9 bases. Germline V lookup: CDR1 LGHNA, CDR2 YNFKEQ. The V segment lost 1 base and the J segment 2 bases; nucleotides outside the gene matches: 4. This CDR3 spans 16 amino acids. The CDR3 bases are TGTGCCAGCAGCCAAGGACAGGGGGAGAACACAGATACGCAGTATTTT. It yields the protein CASSQGQGENTDTQYF.

The chain employs TRBV2 and TRBJ2-5; D is possibly TRBD1 (6 bases). This CDR3 spans 14 amino acids. From germline, CDR1 is SNHLY and CDR2 FYNNEI. Deletions cut 3 bases from V and 1 base from J, with 9 bases between. For the CDR3, the DNA is TGTGCCAGCAGTGAGGACAGAACCCAAGAGACCCAGTACTTC. Encoded protein: CASSEDRTQETQYF.

This rearrangement joins TRBV11-2 to TRBJ2-4; the match to TRBD2 covers 12 bases. CDR3 length: 17 amino acids. Trimming took 5 bases from V and 2 from J; bases not matched to a gene: 7. Per the germline V gene, CDR1 is SGHAT and CDR2 is FQNNGV. The CDR3 DNA reads TGTGCCAGCAGCAAAATGACTAGCGGGAGTCCCAAAAACATTCAGTACTTC. It codes for CASSKMTSGSPKNIQYF.

DNA for the CDR3: TGTGCCAGCAGTCCGCGACAGCGTCACACTGAAGCTTTCTTT. Translating gives CASSPRQRHTEAFF. The chain couples TRBV27 to TRBJ1-1; D possibly corresponds to TRBD1 (5 bases). Germline lookup yields CDR1 MNHEY and CDR2 SMNVEV (reference sequence). This CDR3 comprises 14 residues. Deletions cut 5 bases from V and 3 bases from J, with 13 bases between.

Many counts were recorded for this clone. This rearrangement joins TRBV5-1 to TRBJ1-2; D unclear. This CDR3 is 18 amino acids long. V lost 4 bases and J 2 bases, leaving 24 bases between the germline ends. The V gene's germline CDR1 is SGHRS and CDR2 YFSETQ. DNA of the CDR3: TGCGCCAGCAGCCCAAGGGTGGGCAGCCAACTTTCAAACTATGGCTACACCTTC. It encodes CASSPRVGSQLSNYGYTF.

The chain couples TRBV6-5 to TRBJ1-1; D is ambiguous. CDR3 length equals 12 residues. Germline loops: CDR1 MNHEY, CDR2 SVGAGI. V was shortened by 6 bases and J by 8 bases, with 13 bases between the two germline ends. CDR3 amino acids: CASRNLQQEAFF. In DNA, the CDR3 is TGTGCCAGCAGAAATCTTCAGCAGGAAGCTTTCTTT.

The table lists this clone with a few counts. V is TRBV11-2 and J is TRBJ2-1; 7 positions agree with TRBD2. V lost 5 bases, J lost 9 bases, and 13 bases stayed unmatched. Germline-derived CDR1 and CDR2 are SGHAT and FQNNGV. The CDR3 runs to 15 residues. The DNA for the CDR3 is TGTGCCAGCAGCCGGTGGGGGGAGGGTAAGAGTGAGCAGTTCTTC. This sequence encodes CASSRWGEGKSEQFF.

This clone has just a few counts. The rearrangement uses TRBV15 and TRBJ1-2; D remains unclear. The V gene's germline CDR1 is LNHNV and CDR2 YYDKDF (reference sequence). V was shortened by 2 bases and J by 3 bases, with 7 bases between the two germline ends. This CDR3 region has 13 residues. The CDR3 DNA reads TGTGCCACCAGCAGACAACGGGACTATGGCTACACCTTC. This sequence encodes CATSRQRDYGYTF.

A remark on this clone: In the same sample, other DNA sequences code for this CDR3. The genes are TRBV5-1 and TRBJ2-3; D may correspond to TRBD1 or TRBD2 (5 bases each). Per the germline V gene, CDR1 is SGHRS and CDR2 is YFSETQ. The CDR3 has 16 amino acids. Trimming removed 2 bases at V and 0 bases at J, with 13 bases between. The DNA of the CDR3 is TGCGCCAGCAGCTTAGGTCAGGGACCTAGCACAGATACGCAGTATTTT. Protein: CASSLGQGPSTDTQYF.